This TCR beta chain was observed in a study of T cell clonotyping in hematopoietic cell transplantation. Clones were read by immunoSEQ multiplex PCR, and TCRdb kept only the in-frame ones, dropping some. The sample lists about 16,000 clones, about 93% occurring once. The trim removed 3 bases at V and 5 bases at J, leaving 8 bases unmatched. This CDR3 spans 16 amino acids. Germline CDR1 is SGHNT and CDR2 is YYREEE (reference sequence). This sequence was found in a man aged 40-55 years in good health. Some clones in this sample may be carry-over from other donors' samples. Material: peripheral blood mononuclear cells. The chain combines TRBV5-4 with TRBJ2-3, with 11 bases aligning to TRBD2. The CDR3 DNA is TGTGCCAGCAGCTCGCCACTAGCGGGGGAGGGAGATACGCAGTATTTT. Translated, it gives CASSSPLAGEGDTQYF. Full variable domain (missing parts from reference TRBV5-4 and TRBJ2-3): ETGVTQSPTHLIKTRGQQVTLRCSSQSGHNTVSWYQQALGQGPQFIFQYYREEENGRGNFPPRFSGLQFPNYSSELNVNALELDDSALYLCASSSPLAGEGDTQYFGPGTRLTVL.